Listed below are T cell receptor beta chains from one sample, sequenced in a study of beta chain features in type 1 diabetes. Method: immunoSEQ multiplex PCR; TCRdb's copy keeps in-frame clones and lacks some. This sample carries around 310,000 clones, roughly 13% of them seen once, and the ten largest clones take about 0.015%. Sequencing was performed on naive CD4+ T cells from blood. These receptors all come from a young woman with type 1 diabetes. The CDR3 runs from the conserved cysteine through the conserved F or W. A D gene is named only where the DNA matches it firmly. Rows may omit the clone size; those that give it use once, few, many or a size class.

CDR3: CASSSGLAGADIQETQYF
DNA: TGTGCCAGCAGCTCTGGACTAGCGGGAGCCGACATCCAAGAGACCCAGTACTTC
size: few
D: TRBD2
J: TRBJ2-5
V: TRBV7-2

CDR3: CASSLAGRDQPQHF
DNA: TGTGCCAGCAGCTTAGCGGGGAGGGACCAGCCCCAGCATTTT
size: NA
D: NA
J: TRBJ1-5
V: TRBV7-9

CDR3: CSVRGQGRGAFF
DNA: TGCAGCGTCCGAGGACAGGGAAGAGGAGCTTTCTTT
size: few
D: TRBD1
J: TRBJ1-1
V: TRBV29-1

CDR3: CASSLGARTDTQYF
DNA: TGCGCCAGCAGCTTGGGAGCCCGCACAGATACGCAGTATTTT
size: few
D: NA
J: TRBJ2-3
V: TRBV5-1

CDR3: CASSSHIQGGEQFF
DNA: TGTGCCAGCAGCTCCCATATTCAGGGTGGTGAGCAGTTCTTC
size: NA
D: NA
J: TRBJ2-1
V: TRBV11-2

CDR3: CASRGSSAPTGELFF
DNA: TGTGCCAGCAGGGGCTCTTCCGCACCCACCGGGGAGCTGTTTTTT
size: few
D: NA
J: TRBJ2-2
V: TRBV28

CDR3: CASSTNNQPQHF
DNA: TGTGCCAGTAGTACCAACAATCAGCCCCAGCATTTT
size: few
D: NA
J: TRBJ1-5
V: TRBV19

CDR3: CASSPGQNYEQYF
DNA: TGTGCCAGCAGCCCGGGACAGAACTACGAGCAGTACTTC
size: few
D: TRBD1
J: TRBJ2-7
V: TRBV13

CDR3: CASSFGGRAPNEQFF
DNA: TGTGCCAGCAGCTTTGGCGGGAGGGCCCCCAATGAGCAGTTCTTC
size: NA
D: TRBD2
J: TRBJ2-1
V: TRBV5-4

CDR3: CSARLETEAFF
DNA: TGCAGTGCTAGATTAGAAACTGAAGCTTTCTTT
size: NA
D: NA
J: TRBJ1-1
V: TRBV20-1

CDR3: CAWRGVRLGKNTEAFF
DNA: TGTGCCTGGAGGGGAGTGCGCCTGGGGAAGAACACTGAAGCTTTCTTT
size: NA
D: NA
J: TRBJ1-1
V: TRBV30

CDR3: CASSYTTRTSPQETQYF
DNA: TGTGCCAGCAGCTATACGACCCGGACTAGCCCCCAAGAGACCCAGTACTTC
size: few
D: TRBD2
J: TRBJ2-5
V: TRBV7-2

CDR3: CASSSPRADTQYF
DNA: TGTGCCAGCAGCTCCCCTAGAGCAGATACGCAGTATTTT
size: few
D: NA
J: TRBJ2-3
V: TRBV13

CDR3: CASSLGQGAPATGELFF
DNA: TGTGCCAGCAGCTTAGGTCAGGGGGCCCCCGCCACCGGGGAGCTGTTTTTT
size: few
D: TRBD1
J: TRBJ2-2
V: TRBV7-2

CDR3: CASRGAADTQYF
DNA: TGCGCCAGCAGGGGAGCGGCAGATACGCAGTATTTT
size: few
D: NA
J: TRBJ2-3
V: TRBV10-2

CDR3: CASSLNPGGGNEQFF
DNA: TGTGCCAGCAGTTTAAACCCGGGAGGTGGAAATGAGCAGTTCTTC
size: NA
D: TRBD2
J: TRBJ2-1
V: TRBV28

CDR3: CAWSRQVRSTEAFF
DNA: TGTGCCTGGAGTCGACAGGTCCGTAGCACTGAAGCTTTCTTT
size: few
D: NA
J: TRBJ1-1
V: TRBV30

CDR3: CASRRQGSSYEQYF
DNA: TGTGCCAGCAGGAGACAGGGCTCCTCCTACGAGCAGTACTTC
size: NA
D: TRBD1
J: TRBJ2-7
V: TRBV6-1

CDR3: CASTRDRSSYNEQFF
DNA: TGCGCCAGCACCCGGGACAGGAGCTCCTACAATGAGCAGTTCTTC
size: few
D: TRBD1
J: TRBJ2-1
V: TRBV5-1

CDR3: CASSTGTSGRAWYNEQFF
DNA: TGTGCCAGTAGTACCGGGACTAGCGGGAGGGCCTGGTACAATGAGCAGTTCTTC
size: NA
D: TRBD2
J: TRBJ2-1
V: TRBV19

CDR3: CASSFSGETQYF
DNA: TGTGCCAGCAGCTTCAGCGGAGAGACCCAGTACTTC
size: few
D: NA
J: TRBJ2-5
V: TRBV5-6

CDR3: CASSLGTSGNNEQFF
DNA: TGCGCCAGCAGCCTCGGGACTAGCGGAAACAATGAGCAGTTCTTC
size: few
D: TRBD2
J: TRBJ2-1
V: TRBV5-1

CDR3: CASSPVAGAQGVKETQYF
DNA: TGCGCCAGCTCGCCCGTAGCGGGAGCCCAAGGCGTTAAAGAGACCCAGTACTTC
size: few
D: TRBD2
J: TRBJ2-5
V: TRBV5-1

CDR3: CASSPGTSGLTDTQYF
DNA: TGTGCCAGCAGCCCCGGTACTAGCGGGCTAACAGATACGCAGTATTTT
size: NA
D: TRBD2
J: TRBJ2-3
V: TRBV11-2

CDR3: CASSQVNGAGVVF
DNA: TGTGCCAGCAGCCAAGTGAACGGAGCGGGAGTAGTCTTC
size: NA
D: TRBD2
J: TRBJ2-1
V: TRBV14

CDR3: CASNPSGSSYNEQFF
DNA: TGTGCCAGCAATCCTAGCGGGAGCTCCTACAATGAGCAGTTCTTC
size: few
D: TRBD2
J: TRBJ2-1
V: TRBV2

CDR3: CASSLLAGLQNIQYF
DNA: TGTGCCAGTAGCCTACTAGCGGGATTGCAAAACATTCAGTACTTC
size: NA
D: TRBD2
J: TRBJ2-4
V: TRBV19

CDR3: CASSFASTGNTEAFF
DNA: TGTGCCAGCTCGTTCGCTTCGACAGGGAACACTGAAGCTTTCTTT
size: NA
D: NA
J: TRBJ1-1
V: TRBV18

CDR3: CASSNKRASGYETQYF
DNA: TGTGCCAGCAGTAACAAACGGGCTAGCGGGTACGAGACCCAGTACTTC
size: NA
D: TRBD2
J: TRBJ2-5
V: TRBV28

CDR3: CASSPGSFDYGYTF
DNA: TGTGCCAGCAGTCCAGGGTCTTTTGACTATGGCTACACCTTC
size: NA
D: NA
J: TRBJ1-2
V: TRBV28

CDR3: CASSQVLTVAYYNEQFF
DNA: TGTGCCAGCAGCCAAGTCTTGACTGTAGCATATTACAATGAGCAGTTCTTC
size: NA
D: NA
J: TRBJ2-1
V: TRBV4-2

CDR3: CASSRLMNTEAFF
DNA: TGTGCCAGCAGCCGACTGATGAACACTGAAGCTTTCTTT
size: NA
D: NA
J: TRBJ1-1
V: TRBV14

CDR3: CASSPRQGGNEKLFF
DNA: TGTGCCAGCAGCCCCCGACAGGGAGGTAATGAAAAACTGTTTTTT
size: NA
D: TRBD1
J: TRBJ1-4
V: TRBV9

CDR3: CASSSGQGSPGELFF
DNA: TGTGCCAGCAGTTCCGGACAGGGCTCTCCCGGGGAGCTGTTTTTT
size: NA
D: TRBD1
J: TRBJ2-2
V: TRBV6-5

CDR3: CASSVGWSSGANVLTF
DNA: TGTGCCAGCAGCGTAGGTTGGAGCTCTGGGGCCAACGTCCTGACTTTC
size: NA
D: NA
J: TRBJ2-6
V: TRBV9

CDR3: CASSLVGSNRGFGYGYTF
DNA: TGTGCCAGCAGCTTAGTTGGGTCGAACAGGGGGTTTGGCTATGGCTACACCTTC
size: NA
D: TRBD1
J: TRBJ1-2
V: TRBV7-2

CDR3: CASSLGTGMDEQYF
DNA: TGTGCCAGCAGCCTCGGGACAGGGATGGACGAGCAGTACTTC
size: NA
D: TRBD1
J: TRBJ2-7
V: TRBV7-9

CDR3: CASSQDSSGNTIYF
DNA: TGTGCCAGCAGCCAGGACAGCTCTGGAAACACCATATATTTT
size: NA
D: NA
J: TRBJ1-3
V: TRBV14

CDR3: CASSPGQGLSSGANVLTF
DNA: TGTGCCAGCAGTCCCGGACAGGGCCTTTCCTCTGGGGCCAACGTCCTGACTTTC
size: NA
D: TRBD1
J: TRBJ2-6
V: TRBV2

CDR3: CASSVTGVAKNIQYF
DNA: TGCGCCAGCAGCGTGACAGGGGTAGCCAAAAACATTCAGTACTTC
size: NA
D: TRBD1
J: TRBJ2-4
V: TRBV5-1

CDR3: CASSLDGGDQPQHF
DNA: TGTGCCAGCAGCTTAGACGGCGGGGACCAGCCCCAGCATTTT
size: few
D: NA
J: TRBJ1-5
V: TRBV11-2

CDR3: CASSFGGGTGDTYGYTF
DNA: TGCGCCAGCAGCTTCGGGGGAGGGACAGGTGATACCTATGGCTACACCTTC
size: NA
D: TRBD1
J: TRBJ1-2
V: TRBV5-1

CDR3: CASSLRQGAHAYEQYF
DNA: TGTGCCAGCAGCTTAAGACAGGGGGCCCACGCCTACGAGCAGTACTTC
size: NA
D: TRBD1
J: TRBJ2-7
V: TRBV7-9

CDR3: CASRGRLAGSSYNEQFF
DNA: TGTGCCAGCAGAGGGCGACTAGCGGGCAGCTCCTACAATGAGCAGTTCTTC
size: few
D: TRBD2
J: TRBJ2-1
V: TRBV2

CDR3: CASSQGDRWETQYF
DNA: TGCGCCAGCAGCCAAGGGGACAGGTGGGAGACCCAGTACTTC
size: few
D: TRBD1
J: TRBJ2-5
V: TRBV4-1

CDR3: CATSKDIRRLWEKLFF
DNA: TGTGCCACCAGCAAGGACATCCGGCGGCTTTGGGAAAAACTGTTTTTT
size: NA
D: NA
J: TRBJ1-4
V: TRBV15

CDR3: CASSPLPRLAPLVFDEQFF
DNA: TGCGCCAGCAGCCCCCTTCCCCGGCTAGCCCCACTTGTGTTCGATGAGCAGTTCTTC
size: few
D: NA
J: TRBJ2-1
V: TRBV5-1